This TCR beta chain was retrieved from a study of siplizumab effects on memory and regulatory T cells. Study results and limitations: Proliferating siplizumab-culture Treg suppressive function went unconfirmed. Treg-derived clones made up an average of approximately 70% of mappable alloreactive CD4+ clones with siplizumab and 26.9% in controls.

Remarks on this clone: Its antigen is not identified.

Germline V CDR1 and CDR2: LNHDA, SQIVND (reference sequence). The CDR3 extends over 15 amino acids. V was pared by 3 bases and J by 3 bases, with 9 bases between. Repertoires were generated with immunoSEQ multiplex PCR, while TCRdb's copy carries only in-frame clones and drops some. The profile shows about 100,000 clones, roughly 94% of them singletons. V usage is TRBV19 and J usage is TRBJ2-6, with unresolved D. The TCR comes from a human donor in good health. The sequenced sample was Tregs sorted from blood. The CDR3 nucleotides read TGTGCCAGTAGTATTGGAACCGGTGGGGCCAACGTCCTGACTTTC. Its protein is CASSIGTGGANVLTF.